This TCR beta chain was profiled in a study of shared clonotypes between healthy human individuals. Background on the study: Donors consisted of two women and three men between 18 and 49. Study conclusions and caveats: The study found approximately 5% of naive CD4 clonotypes shared across a few donors.

Investigators divided CD4+ cells into CD45RA+ naive and CD45RA-negative memory subsets. V lost 6 bases, J lost 7 bases, and 16 bases lay in between. CDR1 is LNHDA and CDR2 is SQIVND in the germline V gene (reference sequence). The CDR3 runs 14 residues. Remarks on this clone: Its antigen remains unknown.

This table comes from immunoSEQ multiplex PCR, and its TCRdb copy is limited to in-frame clones, with some not included. The sample gives about 2.4 million clones, 80% to 95% of which show up once; 0.35% to 0.45% is in the top ten. This sequence joins TRBV19 and TRBJ1-5, with D unresolved. The specimen sequenced was naive CD4+ T cells from PBMCs. Indicated subset: CD45RA+ positively selected. This TCR derives from a man between 18 and 35 years old in good health. Some clones in this sample may be carry-over from other donors' samples. In nucleotides, the CDR3 is TGTGCCAGTAGATTCGAGCATTTAGGACAGCCCCAGCATTTT. Its protein is CASRFEHLGQPQHF. Drawing the rest from reference TRBV19 and TRBJ1-5, the complete variable domain is DGGITQSPKYLFRKEGQNVTLSCEQNLNHDAMYWYRQDPGQGLRLIYYSQIVNDFQKGDIAEGYSVSREKKESFPLTVTSAQKNPTAFYLCASRFEHLGQPQHFGDGTRLSIL.